The 18 T cell receptor beta chains below come from one sample, sequenced in a study of immune characterization of retroperitoneal liposarcoma. TCRdb recomputed calls from the PCR reads with MiXCR, one row per CDR3 protein. There are thousands of distinct CDR3 sequences in the sample; roughly 25% occur only once, and roughly 9% lies in the top ten. The material sequenced was tumor tissue. The receptors here all came from a male donor with retroperitoneal liposarcoma.

This clonotype is medium-sized in the sample. The chain is built from TRBV6-6 and TRBJ2-5; D is perhaps TRBD2 (5 bases). The DNA matches TRBJ2-7 better at its end, which makes the J call doubtful. Germline V gene data show CDR1 as MNHNY and CDR2 as SVGAGI (reference sequence). The CDR3 has 13 amino acids. The CDR3 DNA reads TGTGCCAGCAGTGTTTTTTCGGGGAACGAGCAGTACTTC. Translated, it gives CASSVFSGNEQYF.

As concerns this clonotype: This may arise from a read error, as a much more abundant clone is one base away. The rearrangement uses TRBV7-6 and TRBJ2-1, with D possibly being TRBD1 (6 bases). Germline CDR1 and CDR2: SGHVS and FNYEAQ. This CDR3 comprises 14 residues. The CDR3 DNA is TGTGCCAACAGCTTGGGGGCAGGGGCAAACGAGCAGTTCTTC. Its protein product is CANSLGAGANEQFF.

This clonotype is classed as medium-sized (0.01 to 0.1%). The rearrangement links TRBV12-3 or TRBV12-4 to TRBJ2-5; 11 bases agree with TRBD1. With V trimmed by 4 bases and J by 2 bases, 6 bases remained unmatched. This CDR3 is built from 16 residues. CDR3 DNA: TGTGCCAGCAGTTCGAGGGACAGGGGGGGTCAAGAGACCCAGTACTTC. It encodes CASSSRDRGGQETQYF.

The rearrangement links TRBV6-8 to TRBJ2-1, with a weak D call TRBD1 (6 bases). V lost 8 bases and J 4 bases, leaving 21 bases between the germline ends. The CDR3 extends over 16 amino acids. Germline-derived CDR1 and CDR2 are MNHGY and SAAAGT. The CDR3 reads CASGNTGSTDYNEQFF. The CDR3 region has the DNA TGTGCCAGCGGAAATACAGGGTCCACCGATTACAATGAGCAGTTCTTC.

In this sample, this clonotype is medium-sized. This chain uses TRBV7-2 with TRBJ2-3, with D possibly TRBD2 on 6 matching bases. CDR1 is SGHTA, CDR2 FQGNSA, per germline. There are 15 residues in the CDR3. V lost 4 bases, J lost 7 bases, and 18 bases lay in between. CDR3 in amino acids: CASSSLSGPTYTQYF. The CDR3 DNA reads TGTGCCAGCAGCTCCCTCAGCGGGCCCACCTATACGCAGTATTTT.

There are a few counts of this clonotype. The chain joins TRBV7-2 to TRBJ2-1; D remains unclear. The J call may be mistaken, given a closer DNA end match to TRBJ2-7. The germline V gene has CDR1 SGHTA and CDR2 FQGNSA. This CDR3 comprises 14 residues. The CDR3 protein is CASSPWTISYEQYF. DNA of the CDR3: TGTGCCAGCAGCCCCTGGACCATTTCCTACGAGCAGTACTTC.

This clonotype was observed a few times. The V gene is TRBV6-6, the J gene TRBJ2-2, with D maybe TRBD2 (6 bases). V lost 5 bases, J lost 6 bases, and 16 bases lay in between. Germline V lookup: CDR1 MNHNY, CDR2 SVGAGI (reference sequence). This CDR3 spans 15 amino acids. CDR3 residues: CASSVFEGLPGELFF. The CDR3 DNA reads TGTGCCAGCAGTGTTTTCGAGGGACTGCCCGGGGAGCTGTTTTTT.

This clonotype rates as medium-sized. The CDR3 region has the DNA TGTGCCAGCAGCCGGAGGGGGGACAGTAATTCACCCCTCCACTTT. This sequence encodes CASSRRGDSNSPLHF. This chain links TRBV6-1 with TRBJ1-6, with 7 bases aligning to TRBD1. The CDR3 is made up of 15 amino acids. V dropped 6 bases and J dropped 6; count of bases not matched to a gene: 8. Germline CDR1 is MNHNS and CDR2 is SASEGT.

This clonotype is judged medium-sized. V usage is TRBV6-1 and J usage is TRBJ2-1; 9 bases line up with TRBD1. The DNA end is more similar to TRBJ2-7, so the J call may be wrong. This CDR3 comprises 15 residues. The germline gives CDR1 MNHNS, CDR2 SASEGT. In DNA form, the CDR3 reads TGTGCCAGCAGTGGACCGGGACAGGGATACTACGAGCAGTACTTC. Protein: CASSGPGQGYYEQYF.

This clonotype has just a few counts. The CDR3 nucleotides are TGTGCCAGCAGCGTGGGCGCTAGCAACACCGGGGAGCTGTTTTTT. This encodes CASSVGASNTGELFF. The rearrangement joins TRBV9 to TRBJ2-2; possible D gene TRBD2, 5 bases. The CDR3 spans 15 residues. Germline CDR1 is SGDLS and CDR2 is YYNGEE. The V and J ends lost 2 bases and 2 bases respectively, with 10 bases between them.

The sample holds many counts of this clonotype. The chain has TRBV7-2 and TRBJ2-3, with D unclear. Germline loops: CDR1 SGHTA, CDR2 FQGNSA. This CDR3 has 12 residues. V gave up 5 bases and J gave up 10 bases, with 13 bases separating them. The CDR3 nucleotides read TGTGCCAGCAGCGCCCCTAGTCTTTCGCAGTATTTT. Translated, it gives CASSAPSLSQYF.

The chain combines TRBV24-1 with TRBJ2-5; TRBD2 aligns across 13 bases. This CDR3 has 12 residues. The junction had 6 bases not matched to a gene; V was cut back by 10 bases and J by 11 bases. Per germline, CDR1 KGHDR and CDR2 SFDVKD. CDR3 coding DNA: TGTGCCACGGGACTAGCGGGATATGAGCAGTACTTC. As protein: CATGLAGYEQYF.

This clonotype is labeled medium-sized (0.01 to 0.1%). The chain combines TRBV7-2 with TRBJ2-1, with no clear D. The J call is uncertain, as TRBJ2-7 better fits the DNA end. The CDR3 has 14 amino acids. The germline V gene encodes CDR1 SGHTA and CDR2 FQGNSA. CDR3: CASSLARASYEQYF. The CDR3 DNA reads as TGTGCCAGCAGCTTAGCGAGAGCGTCCTACGAGCAGTACTTC.

This clonotype is labeled as medium-sized (0.01 to 0.1%). The chain couples TRBV6-1 to TRBJ2-1; D tentatively fits TRBD1 or TRBD2 (6 bases each). This CDR3 comprises 15 residues. Trimming pared 6 bases from V and 6 bases from J, leaving 18 bases between. Germline lookup yields CDR1 MNHNS and CDR2 SASEGT. The CDR3 DNA follows: TGTGCCAGCAGGTATCAACTAGCAGGGGCCAATGAGCAGTTCTTC. Amino acid sequence: CASRYQLAGANEQFF.

The table lists this clonotype with a few counts. A read error may explain this, as a much larger clone is one base away. The chain combines TRBV7-2 with TRBJ2-1; 7 positions match TRBD1. Germline V CDR1 and CDR2: SGHTA, FQGNSA. J gave up 12 bases and V 1 base, and 9 bases lay outside the gene matches. The CDR3 length is 14 residues. CDR3 sequence reads: CASSLGWQGERQFF. The CDR3 nucleotides are TGTGCCAGCAGCTTAGGGTGGCAGGGGGAGCGGCAGTTCTTC.

This clonotype has more than one count but fewer than ten. The junction differs from germline at one of its ends, possibly a read error. The chain joins TRBV12-3 or TRBV12-4 to TRBJ2-3; 8 bases match TRBD2. The CDR3 extends over 15 amino acids. CDR3 coding DNA: TGTGCCAGCAGTTTGGGCGGGGGGTCCTACAATGAGCAGTTCTTT. As protein: CASSLGGGSYNEQFF.

The rearrangement links TRBV6-8 to TRBJ2-3; 9 bases map to TRBD1. The CDR3 has 14 amino acids. Germline CDR1 reads MNHGY; CDR2 reads SAAAGT. The V gene end was trimmed by 7 bases and the J gene end by 6 bases; junction bases not matched to a gene: 8. The CDR3 here is CASITGTGIDTQYF. Written as DNA, the CDR3 is TGTGCCAGCATCACCGGGACAGGGATTGATACGCAGTATTTT.

This clonotype was found a few times. This sequence joins TRBV6-1 and TRBJ2-1; 12 nucleotides agree with TRBD2. Trimming removed 3 bases from V and 9 bases from J; junction bases left unmatched: 6. CDR3 length: 15 amino acids. Per the germline V gene, CDR1 is MNHNS and CDR2 is SASEGT. The CDR3 region is CASSEGLAGLGEQFF. The CDR3 DNA sequence: TGTGCCAGCAGTGAGGGACTAGCGGGTTTAGGTGAGCAGTTCTTC.